The present T cell receptor beta chain was sequenced within a study of T cell responses to AZD1222 COVID-19 vaccine. General study results and limits: Two AZD1222 administrations were followed by greater Spike-specific TCR breadth and depth. Donors, mostly white British, included more females; clonal diversity was possibly underestimated.

Profiled with immunoSEQ multiplex PCR; TCRdb holds only in-frame clones, not every one. The sample comprises 90,000 to 120,000 clones, 70% to 90% of which are singletons, and less than 6% rests with the top ten. The CDR3 is 15 residues long. From germline, CDR1 is LNHDA and CDR2 SQIVND (reference sequence). Trimming took off 4 bases at V and 3 bases at J, with 13 bases between the two ends. On this clone itself: The antigen remains undetermined.

Sample: peripheral blood, taken 28 days after the second AZD1222 dose. The chain uses TRBV19 and TRBJ1-5; D is perhaps TRBD1 (5 bases). The TCR was taken from an adult who received the AZD1222 COVID-19 vaccine. The CDR3 region has the DNA TGTGCCAGTAGTAAGGGGTACGGGACCAATCAGCCCCAGCATTTT. It encodes CASSKGYGTNQPQHF.